Below, 17 T cell receptor beta chains from the same sample are listed, as sequenced in a study of blood T cell repertoires in COVID-19. The data were produced by immunoSEQ multiplex PCR, yet TCRdb's version contains in-frame clones alone and is incomplete. The data hold about 200,000 clones, with 70% to 90% observed a single time. Sequencing was performed on PBMCs or T cells enriched from blood (not recorded which). The receptors shown here come from a young woman who had been exposed to COVID-19.

The V gene is TRBV3-1 (or the pseudogene TRBV3-2), the J gene TRBJ1-2, with 7 bases matching TRBD1. The CDR3 consists of 15 residues. J gave up 4 bases and V 1 base, and 6 bases lay outside the gene matches. Germline lookup yields CDR1 LGHDT and CDR2 YNNKEL (reference sequence). In DNA, the CDR3 is TGTGCCAGCAGCCAAGGACCAGGGGGAACCTATGGCTACACCTTC. It translates to CASSQGPGGTYGYTF.

DNA of the CDR3: TGCGCCAGCAGCTTGGTGGTTAGCGGGGGTTCCAGCACAGATACGCAGTATTTT. Translating gives CASSLVVSGGSSTDTQYF. This rearrangement joins TRBV5-1 to TRBJ2-3; TRBD2 aligns across 9 bases. The junction had 8 bases not matched to a gene; V was cut back by 0 bases and J by 0 bases. The CDR3 covers 18 residues. Germline CDR1 SGHRS, CDR2 YFSETQ.

This clone occurred once. The V and J genes are TRBV28 and TRBJ2-2; D ambiguous. Germline CDR1 is MDHEN and CDR2 is SYDVKM. The V end was cut by 3 bases, the J end by 7 bases, with 15 bases between. The CDR3 sequence is 15 residues long. The CDR3, as DNA: TGTGCCAGCAGTTTTTTCGCCGGTTCTATCGGGGAGCTGTTTTTT. This encodes CASSFFAGSIGELFF.

The chain recombines TRBV2 with TRBJ1-3, with D unclear. There are 14 residues in the CDR3. Germline-derived CDR1 and CDR2 are SNHLY and FYNNEI. V was cut by 7 bases and J by 0 bases, with 10 bases left in between. CDR3 loop: CASTGLPSGNTIYF. For the CDR3, the DNA is TGTGCCAGCACCGGACTCCCCTCTGGAAACACCATATATTTT.

This clone was counted once. J is TRBJ2-3 and V is TRBV2; 7 bases agree with TRBD2. Germline V CDR1 and CDR2: SNHLY, FYNNEI. CDR3 size: 14 residues. Trimming cost V 3 bases and J 0 bases; bases outside gene matches: 0. This CDR3 is CASSEGLSTDTQYF. For the CDR3, the DNA is TGTGCCAGCAGTGAGGGACTAAGCACAGATACGCAGTATTTT.

This chain uses TRBV2 with TRBJ1-2, with 9 bases identical to TRBD1. V trimming: 6 bases; J trimming: 0 bases; junction bases outside the gene matches: 5. The CDR3 runs to 15 residues. CDR1 is SNHLY, CDR2 FYNNEI, per germline. The CDR3 protein is CASRLNRGPNYGYTF. CDR3 DNA: TGTGCCAGCAGGCTGAACAGGGGGCCTAACTATGGCTACACCTTC.

This clone was seen once. The genes are TRBV25-1 and TRBJ1-3, with D possibly matching TRBD1 (5 bases). Looked up from germline, CDR1 is MGHDK and CDR2 is SYGVNS. The CDR3 runs to 15 residues. Trimming pared 5 bases from V and 1 base from J, leaving 12 bases between. CDR3 sequence: CASSPHGGSGNTIYF. Written as DNA, the CDR3 is TGTGCCAGCAGTCCCCATGGGGGGTCTGGAAACACCATATATTTT. Complete variable domain (other parts from reference TRBV25-1 and TRBJ1-3): EADIYQTPRYLVIGTGKKITLECSQTMGHDKMYWYQQDPGMELHLIHYSYGVNSTEKGDLSSESTVSRIRTEHFPLTLESARPSHTSQYLCASSPHGGSGNTIYFGEGSWLTVV.

This clone appeared a few times. The chain joins TRBV11-3 to TRBJ1-3; D gene uncertain. Per the germline V gene, CDR1 is SGHNT and CDR2 is YENEEA. CDR3 size: 14 residues. V was cut by 2 bases and J by 0 bases, with 5 bases left in between. CDR3 nucleotide sequence: TGTGCCAGCAGCTTAAGCTACTCTGGAAACACCATATATTTT. It translates to CASSLSYSGNTIYF.

This clone was detected once. The chain links TRBV30 to TRBJ1-6; TRBD1 matches at 7 bases. Germline assignment: CDR1 GTSNPN and CDR2 SVGIG (reference sequence). The CDR3 contains 16 residues. The trim removed 3 bases at V and 7 bases at J, leaving 12 bases unmatched. The chain's CDR3 is CAWSAWTGGWNSPLHF. CDR3 bases: TGTGCCTGGAGCGCCTGGACAGGTGGGTGGAATTCACCCCTCCACTTT.

The CDR3 coding sequence is TGTGCCAGCAGTTTGGCAGGGTTGGTTCCAGATACGCAGTATTTT. This codes for CASSLAGLVPDTQYF. The chain has TRBV27 and TRBJ2-3; tentatively, D is TRBD1 (5 bases). Trimming stripped 3 bases from V and 4 bases from J, with 14 bases between. This CDR3 spans 15 amino acids. Germline CDR1 is MNHEY and CDR2 is SMNVEV (reference sequence).

This chain uses TRBV27 with TRBJ2-3; 8 bases line up with TRBD1. From germline, CDR1 is MNHEY and CDR2 SMNVEV (reference sequence). V trimming: 5 bases; J trimming: 6 bases; junction bases outside the gene matches: 13. The CDR3 is 16 amino acids. In DNA, the CDR3 is TGTGCCAGCAGTCCCGGGACAGGCAGGGGGGTGGATACGCAGTATTTT. This encodes CASSPGTGRGVDTQYF.

This clone was observed once. This chain uses TRBV5-1 with TRBJ2-2, with D unclear. Trimming removed 0 bases at V and 0 bases at J, with 6 bases between. The CDR3 is 15 amino acids. Per germline, CDR1 SGHRS and CDR2 YFSETQ. DNA of the CDR3: TGCGCCAGCAGCTTGGCCGCGACGAACACCGGGGAGCTGTTTTTT. Its translation: CASSLAATNTGELFF.

The chain carries TRBV5-1 and TRBJ1-6; 7 bases map to TRBD1. The V gene end was trimmed by 3 bases and the J gene end by 2 bases; junction bases not matched to a gene: 5. CDR1 is SGHRS and CDR2 is YFSETQ in the germline V gene. The CDR3 consists of 16 residues. The chain's CDR3 is CASSSGGTAYNSPLHF. DNA for the CDR3: TGCGCCAGCAGCTCAGGGGGGACGGCCTATAATTCACCCCTCCACTTT.

V usage is TRBV9 and J usage is TRBJ2-3; 9 nucleotides align to TRBD1. Trimming removed 4 bases from V and 3 bases from J; junction bases left unmatched: 6. This CDR3 region has 15 residues. Germline V lookup: CDR1 SGDLS, CDR2 YYNGEE. CDR3 protein: CASSPPGTGTDTQYF. The CDR3 DNA follows: TGTGCCAGCAGCCCACCCGGGACAGGGACAGATACGCAGTATTTT.

In this sample, this clone turned up once. The chain joins TRBV6-5 to TRBJ1-5; 7 bases agree with TRBD1. CDR3 length: 13 amino acids. After removal of 6 bases from V and 4 bases from J, the junction contained 3 bases not matched to a gene. Looked up from germline, CDR1 is MNHEY and CDR2 is SVGAGI. The CDR3 DNA sequence: TGTGCCAGCAGAGGGACAGTTAATCAGCCCCAGCATTTT. It codes for CASRGTVNQPQHF.

The chain carries TRBV5-1 and TRBJ2-5; the match to TRBD1 covers 9 bases. The V gene end was trimmed by 3 bases and the J gene end by 2 bases; junction bases not matched to a gene: 5. Germline V gene lookup returns CDR1 SGHRS and CDR2 YFSETQ. The CDR3 runs to 15 residues. The CDR3 DNA is TGCGCCAGCAGCTACAATGGACAGGGGCAAGAGACCCAGTACTTC. It is translated as CASSYNGQGQETQYF.

The rearrangement joins TRBV10-1 to TRBJ2-7; the match to TRBD2 covers 7 bases. Germline V gene sequence: CDR1 WNHNN, CDR2 SYGVQD (reference sequence). Trimming cost V 2 bases and J 4 bases; bases outside gene matches: 14. This CDR3 contains 17 residues. DNA of the CDR3: TGCGCCAGCAGTGAGGGTCACCCGGGGGGAGGATGGTACGAGCAGTACTTC. Translating gives CASSEGHPGGGWYEQYF.